One sample yielded the 21 T cell receptor beta chains listed below, sequenced in a study of blood T cell repertoires in COVID-19. Measured with immunoSEQ multiplex PCR; TCRdb has only the in-frame clones, and not every one. The profile shows a few hundred thousand clones, 85% of them singletons. The sample comprised peripheral blood. Source of these receptors: a woman younger than 35 with acute or convalescent COVID-19.

The chain links TRBV18 to TRBJ1-2; perhaps TRBD1 as D (6 bases). Germline values: CDR1 KGHSH, CDR2 LQKENI. The CDR3 has 15 residues. V was shortened by 4 bases and J by 4 bases, with 16 bases between the two germline ends. The CDR3 DNA is TGTGCCAGCTCACAATACAGGGTGTCAAGCTATGGCTACACCTTC. Translated, it gives CASSQYRVSSYGYTF.

The rearrangement uses TRBV6-1 and TRBJ1-4; the D is unclear. Trimming removed 0 bases from V and 15 bases from J, with 11 bases in between. Germline CDR1 MNHNS, CDR2 SASEGT. This CDR3 is 12 amino acids long. The CDR3: CASSEAGVWMFF. CDR3 sequence (DNA): TGTGCCAGCAGTGAAGCCGGGGTATGGATGTTTTTT.

The genes are TRBV10-3 and TRBJ1-6; 7 bases map to TRBD1. CDR1 and CDR2 (germline): ENHRY, SYGVKD. V lost 4 bases and J lost 7; bases outside the gene matches: 7. The CDR3 totals 15 residues. CDR3: CAISVVGTENSPLHF. CDR3 nucleotides: TGTGCCATCAGTGTTGTAGGGACAGAAAATTCACCCCTCCACTTT.

J is TRBJ1-5 and V is TRBV27; TRBD1 aligns across 8 bases. Trimming took 8 bases from V and 4 from J; bases not matched to a gene: 10. CDR3 length equals 15 residues. Per the germline V gene, CDR1 is MNHEY and CDR2 is SMNVEV (reference sequence). The CDR3 spells CASGFQGALNQPQHF. The CDR3 nucleotides read TGTGCCAGCGGGTTTCAGGGGGCATTGAATCAGCCCCAGCATTTT.

The chain recombines TRBV5-6 with TRBJ2-3; 8 nucleotides agree with TRBD2. In germline, CDR1 is SGHDT, CDR2 YYEEEE. V shed 4 bases, J shed 5 bases, and the junction held 15 bases outside the gene matches. This CDR3 is 17 amino acids long. CDR3 loop: CASSLGFLAGYVDTQYF. In DNA form, the CDR3 reads TGTGCCAGCAGCCTGGGGTTCCTAGCGGGTTATGTAGATACGCAGTATTTT.

This rearrangement joins TRBV29-1 to TRBJ1-1, with 9 bases matching TRBD1. The CDR3 has 14 amino acids. The V gene's germline CDR1 is SQVTM and CDR2 ANQGSEA. Germline trimming cut 6 bases from V and 4 bases from J; bases unmatched to any gene: 9. The CDR3: CSVLPMTGGTEAFF. Here the CDR3 DNA reads TGCAGCGTCTTGCCTATGACAGGGGGCACTGAAGCTTTCTTT. Using reference TRBV29-1 and TRBJ1-1 for the parts outside the CDR3, the full variable domain is SAVISQKPSRDICQRGTSLTIQCQVDSQVTMMFWYRQQPGQSLTLIATANQGSEATYESGFVIDKFPISRPNLTFSTLTVSNMSPEDSSIYLCSVLPMTGGTEAFFGQGTRLTVV.

The rearrangement joins TRBV20-1 to TRBJ1-1; D not resolved. The CDR3 loop spans 10 amino acids. The germline V and J ends were trimmed by 1 base and 6 bases, with 3 bases remaining between them. Germline V gene sequence: CDR1 DFQATT, CDR2 SNEGSKA (reference sequence). CDR3 nucleotides: TGCAGTGCTAGAGGGCCTGAAGCTTTCTTT. Protein sequence: CSARGPEAFF.

The CDR3 region has the DNA TGTGCCAGCAAAAAAGTTGGGGGGATAGCCAAAAACATTCAGTACTTC. As protein: CASKKVGGIAKNIQYF. The V call is TRBV21-1, the J call TRBJ2-4; the table assigns TRBD2, which was not confirmed against the DNA. TRBV21-1 is a documented pseudogene. This CDR3 contains 16 residues.

This sequence joins TRBV11-2 and TRBJ2-5, with 8 nucleotides matching TRBD1. V lost 4 bases and J lost 5; bases outside the gene matches: 15. The CDR3 is 17 amino acids. Germline lookup yields CDR1 SGHAT and CDR2 FQNNGV. CDR3 protein: CASSYGTGGLLAETQYF. As DNA, the CDR3 is TGTGCCAGCAGCTACGGGACAGGTGGTCTTCTCGCGGAGACCCAGTACTTC.

V usage is TRBV5-6 and J usage is TRBJ2-7, with D tentatively TRBD2 (6 bases). The CDR3 spans 14 residues. CDR1 and CDR2 from the germline V gene are SGHDT and YYEEEE. V shed 0 bases and J shed 6 bases, with 13 bases lying between them. The chain's CDR3 is CASSLGPEGREQYF. The CDR3 DNA follows: TGTGCCAGCAGCTTGGGACCGGAGGGGCGCGAGCAGTACTTC.

This chain links TRBV12-3 or TRBV12-4 with TRBJ2-7; the D is unclear. This CDR3 has 10 amino acids. The germline V and J ends were trimmed by 3 bases and 7 bases, with 4 bases remaining between them. CDR3 DNA: TGTGCCAGCAGTTTTCTGGAGCAGTACTTC. It encodes CASSFLEQYF.

The rearrangement links TRBV7-9 to TRBJ1-5; TRBD1 agrees at 11 bases. The CDR3 is made up of 18 amino acids. CDR1 and CDR2 from the germline V gene are SEHNR and FQNEAQ (reference sequence). The V gene end was trimmed by 5 bases and the J gene end by 4 bases; junction bases not matched to a gene: 13. This CDR3 is CASSPDGWWDRGNQPQHF. The CDR3 coding sequence is TGTGCCAGCAGCCCCGACGGTTGGTGGGACAGGGGGAATCAGCCCCAGCATTTT.

This clone has more than one count but fewer than ten. The rearrangement links TRBV7-9 to TRBJ1-5, with 10 bases fitting TRBD1. Germline CDR1 and CDR2: SEHNR and FQNEAQ (reference sequence). The CDR3 has 15 residues. The junction had 6 bases not matched to a gene; V was cut back by 5 bases and J by 5 bases. CDR3 region: CASSPPGTGDQPQHF. CDR3 DNA: TGTGCCAGCAGCCCCCCTGGGACAGGGGATCAGCCCCAGCATTTT.

The rearrangement links TRBV11-2 to TRBJ1-4; tentative D call: TRBD1 (5 bases). The CDR3 runs to 15 residues. Germline V CDR1 and CDR2: SGHAT, FQNNGV. Trimming cost V 6 bases and J 0 bases, with 11 bases left between them. The CDR3 DNA reads TGTGCCAGCAGTTTGGACATCACAACTAATGAAAAACTGTTTTTT. Its translation: CASSLDITTNEKLFF.

V gene TRBV5-4 combines with J gene TRBJ1-2; maybe TRBD1 (5 bases). The CDR3 has 15 residues. Trimming shortened V by 4 bases and J by 0 bases, and 13 bases separated the two germline ends. Germline CDR1 and CDR2: SGHNT and YYREEE (reference sequence). The CDR3 protein is CASSGETASNYGYTF. Here the CDR3 DNA reads TGTGCCAGCAGCGGAGAGACAGCCTCTAACTATGGCTACACCTTC.

The V and J genes are TRBV4-1 and TRBJ1-5; 7 nucleotides agree with TRBD1. Germline V gene sequence: CDR1 MGHRA, CDR2 YSYEKL. The V and J ends lost 4 bases and 3 bases, in that order; junction bases with no gene match: 6. The CDR3 contains 15 residues. In DNA form, the CDR3 reads TGCGCCAGCAGCCTACAGGGGATCGTCAATCAGCCCCAGCATTTT. Its translation: CASSLQGIVNQPQHF.

The gene calls are TRBV4-1 and TRBJ1-2; D may be TRBD1 (5 bases). The length of the CDR3 is 15 residues. Germline assignment: CDR1 MGHRA and CDR2 YSYEKL. V gave up 3 bases and J gave up 3 bases, with 14 bases separating them. The CDR3 coding sequence is TGCGCCAGCAGCCAGACTGCCGGGACTGACTATGGCTACACCTTC. It encodes CASSQTAGTDYGYTF.

With respect to this clone: Other DNA sequences from this sample encode an identical CDR3 as well. The rearrangement uses TRBV6-6 and TRBJ1-1; TRBD1 aligns across 8 bases. Per germline, CDR1 MNHNY and CDR2 SVGAGI (reference sequence). Unmatched junction bases numbered 1, after V lost 2 bases and J lost 2 bases. CDR3 length: 14 amino acids. The CDR3 loop is CASSYDRGNTEAFF. DNA of the CDR3: TGTGCCAGCAGTTACGACAGGGGAAACACTGAAGCTTTCTTT.

The rearrangement joins TRBV29-1 to TRBJ2-1; 9 bases match TRBD1. The CDR3 has 11 amino acids. V lost 7 bases to trimming and J lost 6 bases; unmatched junction nucleotides: 1. Germline V lookup: CDR1 SQVTM, CDR2 ANQGSEA. Written as DNA, the CDR3 is TGCAGCGCGACAGGGGGCAATGAGCAGTTCTTC. It translates to CSATGGNEQFF.

The gene calls are TRBV5-1 and TRBJ1-1; D possibly corresponds to TRBD1 (6 bases). The CDR3 runs 15 residues. Germline-derived CDR1 and CDR2 are SGHRS and YFSETQ. Trimming left V 4 bases short and J 1 base short, with 14 bases between. In DNA form, the CDR3 reads TGCGCCAGCAGCCCAAACAGGGTTCAGAACACTGAAGCTTTCTTT. Its protein product is CASSPNRVQNTEAFF.

The chain links TRBV12-3 or TRBV12-4 to TRBJ1-6, with D perhaps matching TRBD1 (5 bases). The CDR3 covers 11 residues. Trimming stripped 2 bases from V and 13 bases from J, with 6 bases between. The CDR3 DNA reads TGTGCCAGCAGTTTACAGGGTCCCCTCCACTTT. This encodes CASSLQGPLHF.